Given below is one T cell receptor beta chain in context. The germline CDR1 and CDR2 sequences are MNHEY and SMNVEV (reference sequence). V shed 2 bases and J shed 4 bases, with 11 bases lying between them. The CDR3 runs 15 residues. These data belong to a study of blood T cell repertoires in COVID-19. Those enrolled, adults aged about 18 to 89 years, came from around 25 US areas. Generated by immunoSEQ multiplex PCR, the TCRdb table keeps only in-frame clones and is missing some. The data hold 300,000 or so clones, with over 75% observed a single time. This sequence was found in a woman aged 25 to 39 who had recovered from COVID-19. Sequenced input: PBMCs or T cells enriched from blood (not recorded which). This chain joins TRBV27 and TRBJ2-2; tentative D call: TRBD2 (5 bases). The CDR3 nucleotides are TGTGCCAGCAGTTTAGGTAGCGAGCTCACCGGGGAGCTGTTTTTT. Translation: CASSLGSELTGELFF.